The entry that follows covers one T cell receptor (beta chain) sequence. Assay: immunoSEQ multiplex PCR; the TCRdb copy retains only in-frame clones and omits some. This table holds 48,000 or so clones, around four fifths found once. The data are from a study of memory CD4+ T cells and cytomegalovirus serostatus. Single viable CD3+CD4+CD8-CD45RO+ cells were sorted as the memory CD4+ T cells. The sequenced sample was memory CD4+ T cells from blood. This sequence originates from an adult in good health and CMV-seronegative.

CDR3 sequence reads: CASSVGVTSGDHYYEQYF. In DNA, the CDR3 is TGTGCCAGCAGCGTGGGTGTGACTAGCGGGGACCACTACTACGAGCAGTACTTC. This sequence joins TRBV9 and TRBJ2-7; the match to TRBD2 covers 11 bases. From germline, CDR1 is SGDLS and CDR2 YYNGEE. The CDR3 extends over 18 amino acids. J was trimmed by 3 bases and V by 2 bases; bases with no gene match: 13.